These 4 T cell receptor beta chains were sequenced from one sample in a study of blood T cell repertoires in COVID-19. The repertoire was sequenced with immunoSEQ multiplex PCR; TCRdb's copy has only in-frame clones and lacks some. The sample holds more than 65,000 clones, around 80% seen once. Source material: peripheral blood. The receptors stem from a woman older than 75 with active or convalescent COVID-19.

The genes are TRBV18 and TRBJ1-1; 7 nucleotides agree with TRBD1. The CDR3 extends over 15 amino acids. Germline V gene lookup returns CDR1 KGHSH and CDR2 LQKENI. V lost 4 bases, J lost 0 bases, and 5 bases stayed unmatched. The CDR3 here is CASSHTDRMNTEAFF. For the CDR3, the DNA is TGTGCCAGCTCACATACGGACAGGATGAACACTGAAGCTTTCTTT.

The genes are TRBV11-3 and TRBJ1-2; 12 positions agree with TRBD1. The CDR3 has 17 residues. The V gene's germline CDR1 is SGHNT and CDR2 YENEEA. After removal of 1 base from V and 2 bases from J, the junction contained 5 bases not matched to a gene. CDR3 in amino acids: CASSLVGTGGWNYGYTF. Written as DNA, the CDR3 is TGTGCCAGCAGCTTAGTTGGGACAGGGGGCTGGAACTATGGCTACACCTTC.

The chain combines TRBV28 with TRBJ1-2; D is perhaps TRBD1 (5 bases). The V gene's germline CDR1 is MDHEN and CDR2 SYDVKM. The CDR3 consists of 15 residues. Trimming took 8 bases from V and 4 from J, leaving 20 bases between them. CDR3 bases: TGTGCCAGCCTTGGGGAGGGACTAATGAGCTATGGCTACACCTTC. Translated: CASLGEGLMSYGYTF.

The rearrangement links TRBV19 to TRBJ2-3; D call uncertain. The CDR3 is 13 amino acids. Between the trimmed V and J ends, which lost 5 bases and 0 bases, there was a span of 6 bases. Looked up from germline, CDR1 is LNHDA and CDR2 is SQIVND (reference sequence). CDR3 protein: CASSPSSTDTQYF. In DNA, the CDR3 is TGTGCCAGTAGTCCCTCCAGCACAGATACGCAGTATTTT. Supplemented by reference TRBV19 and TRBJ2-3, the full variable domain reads DGGITQSPKYLFRKEGQNVTLSCEQNLNHDAMYWYRQDPGQGLRLIYYSQIVNDFQKGDIAEGYSVSREKKESFPLTVTSAQKNPTAFYLCASSPSSTDTQYFGPGTRLTVL.